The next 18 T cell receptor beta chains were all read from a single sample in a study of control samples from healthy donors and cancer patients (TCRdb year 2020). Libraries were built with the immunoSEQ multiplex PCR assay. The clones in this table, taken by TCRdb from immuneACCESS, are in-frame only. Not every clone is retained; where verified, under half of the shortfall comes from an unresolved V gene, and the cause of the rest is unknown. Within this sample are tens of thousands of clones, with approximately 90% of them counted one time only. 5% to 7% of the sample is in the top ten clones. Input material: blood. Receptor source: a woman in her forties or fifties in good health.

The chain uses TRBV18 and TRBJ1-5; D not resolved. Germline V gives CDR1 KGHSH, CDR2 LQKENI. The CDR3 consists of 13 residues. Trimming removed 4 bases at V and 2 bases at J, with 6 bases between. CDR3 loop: CASSQDGNQPQHF. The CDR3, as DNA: TGTGCCAGCTCACAAGATGGCAATCAGCCCCAGCATTTT.

CDR3 in amino acids: CASSWGQGNSPLHF. CDR3 nucleotide sequence: TGTGCCAGCAGCTGGGGACAGGGAAATTCACCCCTCCACTTT. V usage is TRBV5-4 and J usage is TRBJ1-6; 9 bases line up with TRBD1. V was clipped by 3 bases and J by 7 bases; unmatched bases: 2. The CDR3 spans 14 residues. CDR1 is SGHNT, CDR2 YYREEE, per germline (reference sequence).

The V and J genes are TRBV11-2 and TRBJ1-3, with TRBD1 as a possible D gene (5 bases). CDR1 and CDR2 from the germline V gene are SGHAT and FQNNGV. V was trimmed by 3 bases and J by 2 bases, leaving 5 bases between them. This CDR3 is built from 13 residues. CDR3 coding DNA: TGTGCCAGCAGCTTGGGACCTGGAAACACCATATATTTT. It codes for CASSLGPGNTIYF. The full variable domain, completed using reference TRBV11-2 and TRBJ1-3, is EAGVAQSPRYKIIEKRQSVAFWCNPISGHATLYWYQQILGQGPKLLIQFQNNGVVDDSQLPKDRFSAERLKGVDSTLKIQPAKLEDSAVYLCASSLGPGNTIYFGEGSWLTVV.

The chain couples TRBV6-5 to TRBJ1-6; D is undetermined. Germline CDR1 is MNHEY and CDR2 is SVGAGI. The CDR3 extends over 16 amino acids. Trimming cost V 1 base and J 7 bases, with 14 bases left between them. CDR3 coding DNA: TGTGCCAGCAGTTACTTCTTCGCGCGCGGGAATTCACCCCTCCACTTT. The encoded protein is CASSYFFARGNSPLHF.

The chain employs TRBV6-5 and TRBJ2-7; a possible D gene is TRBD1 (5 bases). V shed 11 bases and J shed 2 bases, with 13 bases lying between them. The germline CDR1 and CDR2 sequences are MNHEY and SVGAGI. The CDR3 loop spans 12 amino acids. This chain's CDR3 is CAGRGSTYEQYF. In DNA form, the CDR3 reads TGTGCCGGAAGGGGTTCTACCTACGAGCAGTACTTC.

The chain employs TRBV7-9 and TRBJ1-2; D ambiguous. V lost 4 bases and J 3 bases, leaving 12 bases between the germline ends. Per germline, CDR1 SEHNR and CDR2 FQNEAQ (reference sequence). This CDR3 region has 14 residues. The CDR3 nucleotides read TGTGCCAGCAGCTACGAGTACGGCTACTATGGCTACACCTTC. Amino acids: CASSYEYGYYGYTF.

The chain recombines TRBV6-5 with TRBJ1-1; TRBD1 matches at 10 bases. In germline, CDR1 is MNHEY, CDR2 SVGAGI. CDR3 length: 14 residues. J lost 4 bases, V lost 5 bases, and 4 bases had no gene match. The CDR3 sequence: CASSRQGAATEAFF. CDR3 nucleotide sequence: TGTGCCAGCAGTAGACAGGGGGCGGCCACTGAAGCTTTCTTT.

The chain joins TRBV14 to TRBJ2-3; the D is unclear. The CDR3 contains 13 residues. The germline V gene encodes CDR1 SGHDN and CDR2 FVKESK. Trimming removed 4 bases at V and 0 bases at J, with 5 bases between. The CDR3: CASSPLSTDTQYF. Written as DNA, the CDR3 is TGTGCCAGCAGCCCACTGAGCACAGATACGCAGTATTTT.

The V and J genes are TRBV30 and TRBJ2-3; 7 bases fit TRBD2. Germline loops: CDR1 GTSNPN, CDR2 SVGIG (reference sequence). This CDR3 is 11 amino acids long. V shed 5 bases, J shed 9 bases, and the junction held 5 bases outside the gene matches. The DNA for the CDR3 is TGTGCCTGGGGACTAGGGGTCACGCAGTATTTT. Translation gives CAWGLGVTQYF.

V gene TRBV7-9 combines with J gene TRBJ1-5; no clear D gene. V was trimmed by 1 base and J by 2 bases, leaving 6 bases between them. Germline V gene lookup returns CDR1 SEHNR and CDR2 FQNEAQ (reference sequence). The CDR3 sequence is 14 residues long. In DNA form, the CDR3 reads TGTGCCAGCAGCTTAGGCTACGGCAATCAGCCCCAGCATTTT. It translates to CASSLGYGNQPQHF.

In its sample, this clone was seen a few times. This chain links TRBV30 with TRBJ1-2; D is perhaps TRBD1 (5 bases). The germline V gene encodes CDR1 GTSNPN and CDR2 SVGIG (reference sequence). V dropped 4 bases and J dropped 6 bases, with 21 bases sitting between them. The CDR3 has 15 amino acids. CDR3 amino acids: CAWNNPWGERDGYTF. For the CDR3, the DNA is TGTGCCTGGAATAATCCCTGGGGGGAGAGGGATGGCTACACCTTC.

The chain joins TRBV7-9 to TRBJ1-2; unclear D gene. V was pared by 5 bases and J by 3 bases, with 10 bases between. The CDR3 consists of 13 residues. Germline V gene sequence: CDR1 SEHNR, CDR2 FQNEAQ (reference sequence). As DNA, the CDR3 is TGTGCCAGCAGCCCGAGTGCGGACTATGGCTACACCTTC. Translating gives CASSPSADYGYTF.

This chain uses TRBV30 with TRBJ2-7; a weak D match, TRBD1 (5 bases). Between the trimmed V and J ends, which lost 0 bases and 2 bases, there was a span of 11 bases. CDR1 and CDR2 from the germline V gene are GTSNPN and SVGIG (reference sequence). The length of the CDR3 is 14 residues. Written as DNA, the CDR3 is TGTGCCTGGAGTGTACCGCCAGGGACCTACGAGCAGTACTTC. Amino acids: CAWSVPPGTYEQYF.

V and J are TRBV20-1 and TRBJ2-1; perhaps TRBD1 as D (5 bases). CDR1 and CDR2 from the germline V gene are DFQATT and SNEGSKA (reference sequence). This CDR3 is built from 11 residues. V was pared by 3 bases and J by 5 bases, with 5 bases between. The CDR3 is CSARDNNEQFF. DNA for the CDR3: TGCAGTGCTAGGGACAACAATGAGCAGTTCTTC.

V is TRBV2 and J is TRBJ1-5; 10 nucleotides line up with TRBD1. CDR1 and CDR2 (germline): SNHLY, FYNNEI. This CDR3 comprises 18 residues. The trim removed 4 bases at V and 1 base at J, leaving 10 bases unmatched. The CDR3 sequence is CASSAYRGQGMSNQPQHF. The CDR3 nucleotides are TGTGCCAGCAGTGCCTACCGGGGACAGGGGATGAGCAATCAGCCCCAGCATTTT.

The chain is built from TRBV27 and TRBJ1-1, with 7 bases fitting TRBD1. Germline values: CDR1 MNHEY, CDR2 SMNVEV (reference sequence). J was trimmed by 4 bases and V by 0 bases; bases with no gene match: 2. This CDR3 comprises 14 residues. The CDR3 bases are TGTGCCAGCAGTTTATCTCCAGGGGGCACTGAAGCTTTCTTT. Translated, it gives CASSLSPGGTEAFF.

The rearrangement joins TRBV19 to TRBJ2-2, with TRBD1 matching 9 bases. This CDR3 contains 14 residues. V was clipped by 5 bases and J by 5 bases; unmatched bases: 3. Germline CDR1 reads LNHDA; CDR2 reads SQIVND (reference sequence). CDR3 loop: CASSWDRETGELFF. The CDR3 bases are TGTGCCAGTAGTTGGGACAGGGAGACCGGGGAGCTGTTTTTT.

The CDR3 loop reads CASTLRGSYGYTF. CDR3 nucleotides: TGTGCCAGCACCCTCCGGGGGTCTTACGGCTACACCTTC. The chain uses TRBV13 and TRBJ1-2, with D perhaps matching TRBD1 (5 bases). V lost 7 bases and J lost 8, with 17 bases in between. The germline gives CDR1 PRHDT, CDR2 FYEKMQ (reference sequence). This CDR3 region has 13 residues.